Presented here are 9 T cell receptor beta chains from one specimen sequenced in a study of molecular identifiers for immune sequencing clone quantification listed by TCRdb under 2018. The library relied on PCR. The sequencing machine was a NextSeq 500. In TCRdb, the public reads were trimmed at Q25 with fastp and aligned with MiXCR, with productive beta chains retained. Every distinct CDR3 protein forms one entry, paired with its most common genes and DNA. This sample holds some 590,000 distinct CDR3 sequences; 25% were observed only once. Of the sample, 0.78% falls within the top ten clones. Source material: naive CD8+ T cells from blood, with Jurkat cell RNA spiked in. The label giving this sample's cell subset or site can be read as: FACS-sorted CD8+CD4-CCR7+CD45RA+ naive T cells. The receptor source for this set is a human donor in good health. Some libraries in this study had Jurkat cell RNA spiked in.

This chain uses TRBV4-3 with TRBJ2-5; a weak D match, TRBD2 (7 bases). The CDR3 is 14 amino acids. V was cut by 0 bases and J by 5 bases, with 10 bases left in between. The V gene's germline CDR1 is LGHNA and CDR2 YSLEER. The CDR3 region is CASSQDGRGETQYF. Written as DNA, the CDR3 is TGCGCCAGCAGCCAAGATGGGAGGGGGGAGACCCAGTACTTC.

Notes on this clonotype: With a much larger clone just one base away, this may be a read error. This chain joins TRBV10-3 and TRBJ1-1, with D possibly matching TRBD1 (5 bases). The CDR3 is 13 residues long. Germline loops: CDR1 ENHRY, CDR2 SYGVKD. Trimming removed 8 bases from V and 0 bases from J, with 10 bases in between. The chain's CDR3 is CAIGATMNTEAFF. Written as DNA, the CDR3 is TGTGCCATCGGGGCAACAATGAACACTGAAGCTTTCTTT.

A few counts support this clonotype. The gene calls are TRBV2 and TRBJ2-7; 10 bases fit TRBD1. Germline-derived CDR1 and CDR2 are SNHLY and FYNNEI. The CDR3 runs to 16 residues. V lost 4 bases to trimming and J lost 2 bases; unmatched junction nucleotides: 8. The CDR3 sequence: CASSAPGQGDPYEQYF. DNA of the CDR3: TGTGCCAGCAGTGCTCCCGGACAGGGGGATCCCTACGAGCAGTACTTC.

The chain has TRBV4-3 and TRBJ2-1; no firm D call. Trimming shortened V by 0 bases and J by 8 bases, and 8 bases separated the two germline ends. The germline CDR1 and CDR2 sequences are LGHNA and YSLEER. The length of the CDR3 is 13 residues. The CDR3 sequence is CASSQDLADEQFF. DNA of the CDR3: TGCGCCAGCAGCCAAGATTTGGCGGATGAGCAGTTCTTC.

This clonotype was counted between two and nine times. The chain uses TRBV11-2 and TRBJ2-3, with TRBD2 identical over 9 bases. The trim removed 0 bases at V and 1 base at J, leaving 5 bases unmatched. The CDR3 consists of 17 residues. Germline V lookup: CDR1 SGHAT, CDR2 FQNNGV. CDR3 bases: TGTGCCAGCAGCTTAGATATAGCGGGAGTTGGCACAGATACGCAGTATTTT. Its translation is CASSLDIAGVGTDTQYF.

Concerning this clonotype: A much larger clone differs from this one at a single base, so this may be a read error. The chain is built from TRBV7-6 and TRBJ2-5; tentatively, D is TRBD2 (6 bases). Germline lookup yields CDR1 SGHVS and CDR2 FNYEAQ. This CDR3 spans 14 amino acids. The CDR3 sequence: CASSLGGGGETQHF. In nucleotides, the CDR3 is TGTGCCAGCAGCTTAGGTGGCGGCGGGGAGACCCAGCACTTC.

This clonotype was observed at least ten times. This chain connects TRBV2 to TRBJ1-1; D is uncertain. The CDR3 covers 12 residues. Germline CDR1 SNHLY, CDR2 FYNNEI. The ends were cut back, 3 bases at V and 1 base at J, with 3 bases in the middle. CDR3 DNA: TGTGCCAGCAGTGACCCGAACACTGAAGCTTTCTTT. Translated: CASSDPNTEAFF.

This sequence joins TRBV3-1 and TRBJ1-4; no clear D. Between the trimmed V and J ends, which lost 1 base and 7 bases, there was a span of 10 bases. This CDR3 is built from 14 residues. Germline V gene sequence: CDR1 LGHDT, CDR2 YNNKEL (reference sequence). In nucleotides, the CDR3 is TGTGCCAGCAGCCAAGGCTGGTCTTTTGAAAAACTGTTTTTT. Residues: CASSQGWSFEKLFF.

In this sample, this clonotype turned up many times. The CDR3 DNA reads as TGTGCCAGCAGCTCCCGAGGACTAGCCCCGGCCGGGGAGCTGTTTTTT. Its translation is CASSSRGLAPAGELFF. This sequence joins TRBV7-9 and TRBJ2-2; 8 bases match TRBD2. This CDR3 is built from 16 residues. Germline CDR1 is SEHNR and CDR2 is FQNEAQ (reference sequence). V lost 4 bases to trimming and J lost 6 bases; unmatched junction nucleotides: 10.